The 12 T cell receptor beta chains below come from one sample, sequenced in a study of regulatory T cells in long-lasting Graves disease. Library construction for TCR beta used iRepertoire HTBI primers and Arm-PCR of CDR3 regions. A single record per CDR3 protein comes from TCRdb applying MiXCR to the multiplex PCR reads. The sample consists of 300,000 or so distinct CDR3 sequences, 15% to 20% of them appearing once. Documented time point: persistent/refractory GD, antithyroid drugs over 5 years with positive TRAb. Following extraction of RNA from PBMCs, that RNA was used to make the TCR library. The specimen comprised peripheral blood mononuclear cells (PBMCs), sampled when the disease was refractory, from a patient treated with antithyroid drugs. The receptors stem from a female donor with Graves disease.

This clonotype showed up just a few times. The chain links TRBV6-1 to TRBJ2-2; unclear D gene. The V and J ends lost 6 bases and 4 bases respectively, with 9 bases between them. Germline V gene sequence: CDR1 MNHNS, CDR2 SASEGT. This CDR3 is built from 13 residues. The CDR3 here is CASRPQPTGELFF. CDR3 sequence (DNA): TGTGCCAGCAGGCCACAGCCCACCGGGGAGCTGTTTTTT.

This clonotype was observed many times. The chain is built from TRBV12-3 or TRBV12-4 and TRBJ1-1; the D is unclear. The V end was cut by 6 bases, the J end by 5 bases, with 10 bases between. This CDR3 comprises 12 residues. CDR3: CASSQGWTEAFF. The CDR3 DNA sequence: TGTGCCAGCAGCCAAGGGTGGACTGAAGCTTTCTTT.

The chain carries TRBV20-1 and TRBJ1-2, with a possible D match to TRBD1 (5 bases). Germline V CDR1 and CDR2: DFQATT, SNEGSKA (reference sequence). The CDR3 has 11 residues. V gave up 3 bases and J gave up 5 bases, with 7 bases separating them. The CDR3 bases are TGCAGTGCTAGCTGGGGGTATGGCTACACCTTC. Its protein is CSASWGYGYTF.

This clonotype was seen a few times. The genes are TRBV6-5 and TRBJ1-1; 7 nucleotides align to TRBD1. The CDR3 loop spans 15 amino acids. The V gene's germline CDR1 is MNHEY and CDR2 SVGAGI. Trimming at V came to 4 bases and at J to 0 bases, leaving 5 bases not matched to a gene. CDR3 coding DNA: TGTGCCAGCAGTTTAAACAGGGGAATGAACACTGAAGCTTTCTTT. It codes for CASSLNRGMNTEAFF.

This clonotype was detected ten times or more. J is TRBJ2-7 and V is TRBV28; the match to TRBD1 covers 8 bases. Per germline, CDR1 MDHEN and CDR2 SYDVKM. There are 12 residues in the CDR3. Trimming at V came to 2 bases and at J to 10 bases, leaving 4 bases not matched to a gene. Written as DNA, the CDR3 is TGTGCCAGCAGTTTAGGACAGGGTGGCCAGTACTTC. It translates to CASSLGQGGQYF.

This clonotype was detected many times. The gene calls are TRBV5-1 and TRBJ1-1; unclear D gene. Trimming removed 0 bases at V and 0 bases at J, with 12 bases between. The CDR3 is 16 amino acids. Per germline, CDR1 SGHRS and CDR2 YFSETQ. CDR3 bases: TGCGCCAGCAGCTTGGATCGCCATCAAATGAACACTGAAGCTTTCTTT. It yields the protein CASSLDRHQMNTEAFF.

This clonotype was detected a few times. The chain recombines TRBV7-2 with TRBJ1-2; D call uncertain. This CDR3 contains 21 residues. Germline V gene data show CDR1 as SGHTA and CDR2 as FQGNSA. Between the trimmed V and J ends, which lost 7 bases and 1 base, there was a span of 34 bases. The CDR3 is CASILKPLSSAVQSGNYGYTF. The DNA for the CDR3 is TGTGCCAGCATCCTCAAACCCCTCAGCAGCGCAGTGCAATCGGGTAACTATGGCTACACCTTC.

The chain recombines TRBV25-1 with TRBJ2-7; D possibly corresponds to TRBD1 (5 bases). With 3 bases removed from V and 12 bases from J, the gap between germline ends came to 15 bases. CDR1 and CDR2 (germline): MGHDK, SYGVNS. This CDR3 contains 12 residues. CDR3 DNA: TGTGCCAGCAGTGACTCGGCCCTCAGGGTGTACTTC. It codes for CASSDSALRVYF.

There are a few counts of this clonotype. The chain links TRBV3-1 to TRBJ2-7; D may be TRBD2 (5 bases). The length of the CDR3 is 14 residues. V shed 5 bases and J shed 2 bases, with 13 bases lying between them. Germline V lookup: CDR1 LGHDT, CDR2 YNNKEL (reference sequence). CDR3 sequence (DNA): TGTGCCAGCAGCACCAGCGGATCCCCCTACGAGCAGTACTTC. This sequence encodes CASSTSGSPYEQYF.

In this sample, this clonotype turned up many times. The V gene is TRBV18, the J gene TRBJ1-1, with a possible D match to TRBD1 (6 bases). Trimming shortened V by 0 bases and J by 2 bases, and 13 bases separated the two germline ends. CDR1 is KGHSH and CDR2 is LQKENI in the germline V gene. The CDR3 extends over 16 amino acids. DNA for the CDR3: TGTGCCAGCTCACCACCGTCGGCCAGGGGAAACACTGAAGCTTTCTTT. This encodes CASSPPSARGNTEAFF.

This clonotype was seen ten or more times. The chain joins TRBV27 to TRBJ2-7, with 7 bases that match TRBD1. The CDR3 has 14 amino acids. The J segment lost 5 bases and the V segment lost 4 bases, leaving 8 bases of the junction unmatched. Germline V gene data show CDR1 as MNHEY and CDR2 as SMNVEV (reference sequence). The CDR3 nucleotides read TGTGCCAGCAGTTCCGACAGGGCCCCCCACGAGCAGTACTTC. It yields the protein CASSSDRAPHEQYF.

This clonotype has a count of ten or more. The chain is built from TRBV5-1 and TRBJ2-6, with D tentatively TRBD1 (5 bases). The V end lost 0 bases, the J end lost 2 bases, and 9 bases lay between the germline ends. CDR3 size: 16 residues. The germline CDR1 and CDR2 sequences are SGHRS and YFSETQ. The CDR3 DNA sequence: TGCGCCAGCAGCTTGGTTTGGGGCCCTGGGGCCAACGTCCTGACTTTC. Protein sequence: CASSLVWGPGANVLTF.